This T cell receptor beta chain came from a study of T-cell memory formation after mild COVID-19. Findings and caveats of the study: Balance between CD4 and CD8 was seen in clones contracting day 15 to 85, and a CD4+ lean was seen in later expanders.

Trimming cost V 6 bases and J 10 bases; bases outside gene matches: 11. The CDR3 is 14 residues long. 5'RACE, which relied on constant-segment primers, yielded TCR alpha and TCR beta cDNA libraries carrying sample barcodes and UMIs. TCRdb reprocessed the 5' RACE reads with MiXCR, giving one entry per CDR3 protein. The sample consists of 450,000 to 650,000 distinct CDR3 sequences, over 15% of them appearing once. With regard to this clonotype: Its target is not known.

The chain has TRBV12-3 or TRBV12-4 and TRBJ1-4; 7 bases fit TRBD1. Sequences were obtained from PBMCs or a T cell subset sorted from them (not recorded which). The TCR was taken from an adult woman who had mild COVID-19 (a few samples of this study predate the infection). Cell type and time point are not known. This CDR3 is CASSPGQSLGKLFF. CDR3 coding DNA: TGTGCCAGCAGCCCGGGACAGAGTTTAGGAAAACTGTTTTTT.